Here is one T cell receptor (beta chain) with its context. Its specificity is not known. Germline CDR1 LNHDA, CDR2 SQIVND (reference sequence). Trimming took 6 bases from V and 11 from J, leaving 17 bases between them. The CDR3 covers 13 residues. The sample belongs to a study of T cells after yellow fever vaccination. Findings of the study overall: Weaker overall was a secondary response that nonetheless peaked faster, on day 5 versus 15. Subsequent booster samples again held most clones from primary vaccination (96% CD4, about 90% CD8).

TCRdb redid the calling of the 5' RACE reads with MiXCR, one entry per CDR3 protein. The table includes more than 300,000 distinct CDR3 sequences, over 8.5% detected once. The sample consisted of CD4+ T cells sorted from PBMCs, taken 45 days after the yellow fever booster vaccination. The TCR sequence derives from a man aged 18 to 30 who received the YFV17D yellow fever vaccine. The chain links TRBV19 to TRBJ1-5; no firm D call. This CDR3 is CASSTTEGGSQHF. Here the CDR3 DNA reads TGTGCCAGTAGCACCACCGAGGGCGGGTCCCAGCATTTT.